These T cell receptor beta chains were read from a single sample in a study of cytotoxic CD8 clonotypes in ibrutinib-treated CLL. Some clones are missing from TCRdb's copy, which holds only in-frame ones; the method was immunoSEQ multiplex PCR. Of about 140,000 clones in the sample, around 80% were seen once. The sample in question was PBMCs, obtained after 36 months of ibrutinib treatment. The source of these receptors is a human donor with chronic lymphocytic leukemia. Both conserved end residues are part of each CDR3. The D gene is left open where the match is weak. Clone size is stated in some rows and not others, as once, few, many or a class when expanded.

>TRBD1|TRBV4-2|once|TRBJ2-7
CASSQGDRTPSYEQYF
TGTGCCAGCAGCCAAGGGGACAGGACACCCTCCTACGAGCAGTACTTC
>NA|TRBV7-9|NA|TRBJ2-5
CASSLGFRQETQYF
TGTGCCAGCAGCTTAGGCTTCCGTCAAGAGACCCAGTACTTC
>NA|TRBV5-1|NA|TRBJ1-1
CASSFWASYYLNTEAFF
TGCGCCAGCAGCTTCTGGGCCTCTTACTATCTGAACACTGAAGCTTTCTTT
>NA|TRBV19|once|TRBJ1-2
CASSGGVNYGYTF
TGTGCCAGTAGTGGTGGGGTTAACTATGGCTACACCTTC
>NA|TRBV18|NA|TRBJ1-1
CASSQSMGNTEAFF
TGTGCCAGCTCACAAAGTATGGGAAACACTGAAGCTTTCTTT
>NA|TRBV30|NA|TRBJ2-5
CAWSVVQGLGTQYF
TGTGCCTGGAGTGTAGTCCAGGGGTTAGGGACCCAGTACTTC
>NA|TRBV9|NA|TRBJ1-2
CASSVERGDSGYTF
TGTGCCAGCAGCGTAGAGAGAGGGGATAGCGGCTACACCTTC
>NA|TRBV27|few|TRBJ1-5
CASSFGLDQPQHF
TGTGCCAGCAGTTTCGGCCTCGATCAGCCCCAGCATTTT
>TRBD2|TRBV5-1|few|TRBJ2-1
CASSLQTSGRDNGRRNEQFF
TGCGCCAGCAGCTTGCAGACTAGCGGGAGGGATAACGGACGCCGCAATGAGCAGTTCTTC
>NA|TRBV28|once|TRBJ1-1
CASSLGGFAEAFF
TGTGCCAGCAGTTTGGGAGGGTTCGCTGAAGCTTTCTTT
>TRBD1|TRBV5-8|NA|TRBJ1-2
CASSLGDRPNYGYTF
TGTGCCAGCAGCTTGGGGGACAGGCCTAACTATGGCTACACCTTC
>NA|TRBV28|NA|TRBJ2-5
CASSPPKWQETQYF
TGTGCCAGCAGCCCACCGAAATGGCAAGAGACCCAGTACTTC
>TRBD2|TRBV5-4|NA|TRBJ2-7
CASSIWTSGTYEQYF
TGTGCCAGCAGCATCTGGACTAGCGGGACCTACGAGCAGTACTTC
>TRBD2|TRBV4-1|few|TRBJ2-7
CASSQQLAGSSYEQYF
TGCGCCAGCAGCCAACAACTAGCGGGAAGTTCCTACGAGCAGTACTTC
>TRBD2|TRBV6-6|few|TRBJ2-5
CATQRLAQETQYF
TGTGCCACCCAACGACTAGCGCAAGAGACCCAGTACTTC
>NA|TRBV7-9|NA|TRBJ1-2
CASSRGTGYTF
TGTGCCAGCAGCAGAGGTACCGGCTACACCTTC
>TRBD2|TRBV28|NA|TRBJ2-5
CASSFLLAGGEETQYF
TGTGCCAGCAGTTTCCTATTAGCGGGGGGAGAGGAGACCCAGTACTTC
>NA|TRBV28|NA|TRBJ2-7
CASSLSQTYEQYF
TGTGCCAGCAGTTTGTCGCAGACTTACGAGCAGTACTTC
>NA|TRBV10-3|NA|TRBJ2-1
CAIRGQVDNEQFF
TGTGCCATCAGGGGACAAGTAGACAATGAGCAGTTCTTC
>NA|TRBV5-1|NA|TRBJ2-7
CASSLPDRDGERYTYEQYF
TGCGCCAGCAGCTTGCCGGACCGGGACGGCGAAAGGTACACCTACGAGCAGTACTTC
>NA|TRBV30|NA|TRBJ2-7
CAWSVAYEQYF
TGTGCCTGGAGTGTAGCCTACGAGCAGTACTTC
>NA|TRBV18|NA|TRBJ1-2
CASSPPVGGYGYTF
TGTGCCAGCTCACCACCGGTGGGTGGCTATGGCTACACCTTC
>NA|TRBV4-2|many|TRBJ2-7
CASSQEGNSYEQYF
TGTGCCAGCAGCCAAGAGGGGAACTCCTACGAGCAGTACTTC
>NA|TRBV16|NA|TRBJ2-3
CASSQGFPDTQYF
TGTGCCAGCAGCCAAGGATTTCCCGATACGCAGTATTTT
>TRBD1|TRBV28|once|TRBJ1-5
CASSSGNRGSNQPQHF
TGTGCCAGCAGTTCCGGGAACAGGGGGAGCAATCAGCCCCAGCATTTT
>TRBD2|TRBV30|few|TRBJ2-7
CAWSAGGSSTYEQYF
TGTGCCTGGAGTGCGGGGGGTAGTTCGACCTACGAGCAGTACTTC
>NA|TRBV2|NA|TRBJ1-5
CASNPDGPNQPQHF
TGTGCCAGCAACCCTGACGGACCCAATCAGCCCCAGCATTTT
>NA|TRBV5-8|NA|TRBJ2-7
CASSLVGAEQYF
TGTGCCAGCAGCTTGGTGGGGGCCGAGCAGTACTTC
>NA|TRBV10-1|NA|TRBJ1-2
CASSDGDRRAGYTF
TGCGCCAGCAGTGATGGGGATAGACGAGCTGGCTACACCTTC
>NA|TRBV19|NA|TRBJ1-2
CASSIGRAYGYTF
TGTGCCAGTAGTATTGGCAGGGCCTATGGCTACACCTTC
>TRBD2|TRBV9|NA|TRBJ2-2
CASSGILAAGELFF
TGTGCCAGCAGCGGGATACTAGCGGCGGGGGAGCTGTTTTTT
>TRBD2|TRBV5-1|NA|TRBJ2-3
CASSLVPSGGQSTDTQYF
TGCGCCAGCAGCTTGGTGCCCAGCGGGGGACAAAGCACAGATACGCAGTATTTT
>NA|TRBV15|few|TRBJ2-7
CATGARTASYEQYF
TGTGCCACTGGGGCGAGGACAGCCTCCTACGAGCAGTACTTC
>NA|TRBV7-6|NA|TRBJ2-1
CASSSGINEQFF
TGTGCCAGCAGCTCCGGTATCAATGAGCAGTTCTTC
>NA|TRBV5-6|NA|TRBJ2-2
CASSLGYTGELFF
TGTGCCAGCAGCTTGGGATACACCGGGGAGCTGTTTTTT
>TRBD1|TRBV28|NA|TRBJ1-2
CASSPMDRARYGYTF
TGTGCCAGCAGTCCGATGGACAGGGCGCGCTATGGCTACACCTTC
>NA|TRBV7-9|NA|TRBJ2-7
CASSLVAQTSYEQYF
TGTGCCAGCAGCTTAGTCGCGCAGACAAGCTACGAGCAGTACTTC
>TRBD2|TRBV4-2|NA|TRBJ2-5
CASSKGLAGEETQYF
TGTGCCAGCAGCAAAGGCCTAGCGGGGGAAGAGACCCAGTACTTC
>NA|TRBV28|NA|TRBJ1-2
CASNERVGGWGYYTF
TGTGCCAGCAACGAAAGAGTGGGAGGGTGGGGGTACTACACCTTC
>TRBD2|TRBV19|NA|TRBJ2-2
CASSIVWTSGSWSGELFF
TGTGCCAGTAGTATAGTTTGGACTAGCGGGAGTTGGTCCGGGGAGCTGTTTTTT
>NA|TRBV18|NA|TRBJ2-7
CASRGTGLMQYF
TGTGCCAGTCGAGGAACAGGGCTGATGCAGTACTTC
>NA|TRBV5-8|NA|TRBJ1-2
CASSLEDRGDYTF
TGTGCCAGCAGCTTGGAAGACAGAGGTGACTACACCTTC
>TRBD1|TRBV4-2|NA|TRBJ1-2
CASHDRDLYGYTF
TGTGCCAGCCATGACAGGGATCTCTATGGCTACACCTTC
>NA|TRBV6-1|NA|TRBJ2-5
CASSEGLLFVRTFQETQYF
TGTGCCAGCAGTGAAGGTCTTCTCTTTGTGCGGACGTTCCAAGAGACCCAGTACTTC
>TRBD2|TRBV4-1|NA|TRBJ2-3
CASSQTLAGRTDTQYF
TGCGCCAGCAGCCAAACTTTAGCGGGGCGCACAGATACGCAGTATTTT
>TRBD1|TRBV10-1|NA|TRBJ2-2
CASSARQGITSGELFF
TGCGCCAGCAGTGCGCGACAGGGAATTACTTCCGGGGAGCTGTTTTTT
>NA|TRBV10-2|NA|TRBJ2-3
CASSVPYGDTQYF
TGCGCCAGCAGTGTTCCCTATGGGGATACGCAGTATTTT
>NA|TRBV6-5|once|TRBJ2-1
CASSYGSGNEQFF
TGTGCCAGCAGTTACGGGTCCGGGAATGAGCAGTTCTTC
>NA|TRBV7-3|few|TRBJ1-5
CASSSWGGSQPQHF
TGTGCCAGCAGCTCATGGGGCGGTAGTCAGCCCCAGCATTTT
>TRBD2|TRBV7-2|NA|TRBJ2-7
CASSLGSGYEQYF
TGTGCCAGCAGCTTAGGTAGCGGGTACGAGCAGTACTTC
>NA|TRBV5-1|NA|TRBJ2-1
CASSLQGSSYNEQFF
TGCGCCAGCAGCTTGCAAGGAAGCTCCTACAATGAGCAGTTCTTC
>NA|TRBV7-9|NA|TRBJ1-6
CASSLTSPGGSPLHF
TGTGCCAGCAGCTTAACCAGCCCGGGAGGTTCACCCCTCCACTTT